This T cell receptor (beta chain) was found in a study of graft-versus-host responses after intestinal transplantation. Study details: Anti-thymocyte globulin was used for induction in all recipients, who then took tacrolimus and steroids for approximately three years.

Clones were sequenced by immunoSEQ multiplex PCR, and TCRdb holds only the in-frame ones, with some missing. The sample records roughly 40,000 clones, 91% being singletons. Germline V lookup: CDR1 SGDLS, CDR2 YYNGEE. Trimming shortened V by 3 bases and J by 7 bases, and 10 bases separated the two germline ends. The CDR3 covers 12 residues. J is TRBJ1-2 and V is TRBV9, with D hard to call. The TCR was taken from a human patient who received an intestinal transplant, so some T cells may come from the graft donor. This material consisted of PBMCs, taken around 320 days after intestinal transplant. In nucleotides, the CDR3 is TGTGCCAGCAGCGCCCCACGATCTGGCTACACCTTC. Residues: CASSAPRSGYTF. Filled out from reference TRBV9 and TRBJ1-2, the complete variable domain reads DSGVTQTPKHLITATGQRVTLRCSPRSGDLSVYWYQQSLDQGLQFLIQYYNGEERAKGNILERFSAQQFPDLHSELNLSSLELGDSALYFCASSAPRSGYTFGSGTRLTVV.